The clone carrying this TCR beta chain occurred a few times. This record comes from a study of T-cell memory formation after mild COVID-19. V gave up 4 bases and J gave up 2 bases, with 14 bases separating them. The CDR3 covers 15 residues. Per germline, CDR1 SGHVS and CDR2 FNYEAQ. TCRdb re-called the 5' RACE reads through MiXCR, storing one row per CDR3 protein. The sample carries about 400,000 distinct CDR3 sequences, 13% to 15% recorded once. The sample comprised PBMCs or a T cell subset sorted from them (not recorded which). J is TRBJ2-5 and V is TRBV7-6; D unclear. This receptor was taken from a man aged 18 to 30 who had mild COVID-19 (a few samples of this study predate the infection). Cell type and time point are not known. The CDR3 reads CASSYFSSSQETQYF. The CDR3 nucleotides read TGTGCCAGCAGCTACTTTTCATCCTCTCAAGAGACCCAGTACTTC.